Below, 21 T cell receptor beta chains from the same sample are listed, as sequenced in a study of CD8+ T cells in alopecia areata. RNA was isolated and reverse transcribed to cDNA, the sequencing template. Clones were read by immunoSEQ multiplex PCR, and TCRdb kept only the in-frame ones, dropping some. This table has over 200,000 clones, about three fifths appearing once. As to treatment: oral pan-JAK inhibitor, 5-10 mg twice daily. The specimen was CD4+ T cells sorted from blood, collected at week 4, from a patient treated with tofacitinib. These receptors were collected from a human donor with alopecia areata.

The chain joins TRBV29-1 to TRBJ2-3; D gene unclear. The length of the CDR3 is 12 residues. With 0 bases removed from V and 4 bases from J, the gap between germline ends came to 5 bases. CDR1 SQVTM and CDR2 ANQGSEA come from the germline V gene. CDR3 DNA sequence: TGCAGCGTTGAAGATGCGGCAGATACGCAGTATTTT. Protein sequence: CSVEDAADTQYF.

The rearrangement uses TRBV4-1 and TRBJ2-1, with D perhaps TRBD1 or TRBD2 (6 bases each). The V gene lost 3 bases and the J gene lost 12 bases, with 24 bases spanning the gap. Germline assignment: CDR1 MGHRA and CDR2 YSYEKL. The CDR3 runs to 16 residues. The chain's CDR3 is CASSQQRGDGERLQFF. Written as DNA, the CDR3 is TGCGCCAGCAGCCAGCAAAGGGGGGACGGGGAGCGTTTGCAGTTCTTC.

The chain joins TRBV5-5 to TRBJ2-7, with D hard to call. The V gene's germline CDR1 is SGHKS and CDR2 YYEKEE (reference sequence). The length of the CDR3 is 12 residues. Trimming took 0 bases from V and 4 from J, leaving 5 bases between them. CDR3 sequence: CASSLGFYEQYF. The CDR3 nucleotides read TGTGCCAGCAGCTTGGGCTTTTACGAGCAGTACTTC.

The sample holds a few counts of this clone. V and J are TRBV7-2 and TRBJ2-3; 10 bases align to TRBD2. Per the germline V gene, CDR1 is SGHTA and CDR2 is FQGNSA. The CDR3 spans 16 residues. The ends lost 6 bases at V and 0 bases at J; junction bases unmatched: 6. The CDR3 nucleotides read TGTGCCAGCAGACCTATAGCGGGGGGAAGCACAGATACGCAGTATTTT. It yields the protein CASRPIAGGSTDTQYF.

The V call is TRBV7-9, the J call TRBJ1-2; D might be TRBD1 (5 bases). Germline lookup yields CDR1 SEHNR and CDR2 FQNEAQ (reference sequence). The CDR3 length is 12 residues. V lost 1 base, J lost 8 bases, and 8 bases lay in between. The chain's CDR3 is CASSLGGVGYTF. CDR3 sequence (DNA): TGTGCCAGCAGCTTAGGAGGGGTCGGCTACACCTTC.

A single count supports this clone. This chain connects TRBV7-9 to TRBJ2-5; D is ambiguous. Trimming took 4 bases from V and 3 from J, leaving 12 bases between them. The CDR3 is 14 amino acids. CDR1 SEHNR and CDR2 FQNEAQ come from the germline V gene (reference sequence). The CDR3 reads CASSSFRPEETQYF. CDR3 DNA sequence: TGTGCCAGCAGCTCATTCCGACCAGAAGAGACCCAGTACTTC.

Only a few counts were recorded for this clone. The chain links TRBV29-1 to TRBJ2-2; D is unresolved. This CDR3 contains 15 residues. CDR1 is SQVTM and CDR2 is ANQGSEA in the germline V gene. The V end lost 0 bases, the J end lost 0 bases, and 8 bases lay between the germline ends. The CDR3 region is CSVEDVKTNTGELFF. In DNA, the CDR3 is TGCAGCGTTGAAGACGTAAAGACGAACACCGGGGAGCTGTTTTTT.

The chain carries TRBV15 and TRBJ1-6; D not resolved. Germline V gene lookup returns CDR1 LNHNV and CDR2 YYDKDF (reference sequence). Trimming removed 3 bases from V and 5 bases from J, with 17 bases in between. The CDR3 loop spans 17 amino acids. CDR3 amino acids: CATSRGRVGTNNSPLHF. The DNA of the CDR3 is TGTGCCACCAGCAGGGGCCGGGTGGGTACGAATAATTCACCCCTCCACTTT.

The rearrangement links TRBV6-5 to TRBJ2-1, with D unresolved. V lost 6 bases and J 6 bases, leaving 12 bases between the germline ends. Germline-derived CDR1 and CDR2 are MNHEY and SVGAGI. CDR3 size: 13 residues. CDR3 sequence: CASSHVVGNEQFF. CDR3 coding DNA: TGTGCCAGCAGCCACGTAGTGGGCAATGAGCAGTTCTTC.

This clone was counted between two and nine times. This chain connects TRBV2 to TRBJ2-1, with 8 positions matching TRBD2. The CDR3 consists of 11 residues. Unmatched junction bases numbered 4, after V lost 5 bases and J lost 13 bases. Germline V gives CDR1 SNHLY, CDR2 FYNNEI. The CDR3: CASSRSGAQFF. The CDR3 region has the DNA TGTGCCAGCAGTCGTAGCGGGGCACAGTTCTTC.

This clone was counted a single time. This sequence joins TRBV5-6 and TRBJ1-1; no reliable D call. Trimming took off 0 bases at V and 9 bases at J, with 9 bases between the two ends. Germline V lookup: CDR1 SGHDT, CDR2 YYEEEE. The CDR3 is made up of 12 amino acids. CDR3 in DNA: TGTGCCAGCAGCTTGGTAGACTTGAAAGCTTTCTTT. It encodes CASSLVDLKAFF.

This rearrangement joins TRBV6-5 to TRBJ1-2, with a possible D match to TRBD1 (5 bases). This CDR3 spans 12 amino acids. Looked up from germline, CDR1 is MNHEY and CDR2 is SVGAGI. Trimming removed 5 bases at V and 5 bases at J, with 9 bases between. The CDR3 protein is CASSGDRYGYTF. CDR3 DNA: TGTGCCAGCAGTGGGGACCGATATGGCTACACCTTC.

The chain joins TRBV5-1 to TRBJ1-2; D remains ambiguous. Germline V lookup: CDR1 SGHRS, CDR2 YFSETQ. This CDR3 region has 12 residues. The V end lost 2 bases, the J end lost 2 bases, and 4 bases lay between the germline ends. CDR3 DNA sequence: TGCGCCAGCAGCTTCGACAACTATGGCTACACCTTC. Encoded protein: CASSFDNYGYTF.

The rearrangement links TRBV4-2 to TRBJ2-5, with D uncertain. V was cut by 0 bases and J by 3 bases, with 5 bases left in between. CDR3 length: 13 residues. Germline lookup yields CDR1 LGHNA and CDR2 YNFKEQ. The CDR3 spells CASSQDRKETQYF. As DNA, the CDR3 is TGTGCCAGCAGCCAAGACCGAAAAGAGACCCAGTACTTC.

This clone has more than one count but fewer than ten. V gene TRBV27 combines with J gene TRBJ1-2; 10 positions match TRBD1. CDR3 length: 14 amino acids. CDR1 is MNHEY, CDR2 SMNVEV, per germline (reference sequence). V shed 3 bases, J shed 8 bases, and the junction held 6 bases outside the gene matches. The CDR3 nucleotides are TGTGCCAGCAGTTTGACAGGGGGCATCGGCGGCTACACCTTC. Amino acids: CASSLTGGIGGYTF.

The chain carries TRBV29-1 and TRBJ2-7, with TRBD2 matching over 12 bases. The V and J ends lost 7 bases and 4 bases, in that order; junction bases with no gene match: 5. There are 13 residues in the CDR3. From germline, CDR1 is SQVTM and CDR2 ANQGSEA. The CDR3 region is CSAETSGGYEQYF. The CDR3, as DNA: TGCAGCGCCGAGACTAGCGGGGGATACGAGCAGTACTTC.

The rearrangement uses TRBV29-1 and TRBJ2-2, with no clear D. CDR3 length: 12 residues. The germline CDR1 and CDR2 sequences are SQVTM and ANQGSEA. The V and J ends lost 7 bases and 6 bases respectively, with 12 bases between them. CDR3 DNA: TGCAGCGCCATTTCAGTCTCCGGGGAGCTGTTTTTT. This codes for CSAISVSGELFF.

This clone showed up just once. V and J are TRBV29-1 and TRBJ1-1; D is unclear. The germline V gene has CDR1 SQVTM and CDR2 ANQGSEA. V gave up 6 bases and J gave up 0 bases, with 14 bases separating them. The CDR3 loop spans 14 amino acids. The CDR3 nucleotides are TGCAGCGTCACTGCTATATCGATGAACACTGAAGCTTTCTTT. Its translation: CSVTAISMNTEAFF. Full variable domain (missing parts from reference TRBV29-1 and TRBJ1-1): SAVISQKPSRDICQRGTSLTIQCQVDSQVTMMFWYRQQPGQSLTLIATANQGSEATYESGFVIDKFPISRPNLTFSTLTVSNMSPEDSSIYLCSVTAISMNTEAFFGQGTRLTVV.

CDR3 sequence reads: CASSPWARNEQFF. The CDR3 DNA sequence: TGTGCCAGCAGTCCCTGGGCCCGCAATGAGCAGTTCTTC. The chain joins TRBV27 to TRBJ2-1; D not resolved. Germline CDR1 MNHEY, CDR2 SMNVEV (reference sequence). The CDR3 totals 13 residues. V lost 5 bases and J lost 6, with 11 bases in between.

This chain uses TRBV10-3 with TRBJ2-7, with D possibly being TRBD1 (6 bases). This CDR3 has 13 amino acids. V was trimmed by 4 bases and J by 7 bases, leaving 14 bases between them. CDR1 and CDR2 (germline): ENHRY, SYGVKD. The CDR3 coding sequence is TGTGCCATCAGTGTACAGGGTTCCTGGGAGCAGTACTTC. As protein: CAISVQGSWEQYF.

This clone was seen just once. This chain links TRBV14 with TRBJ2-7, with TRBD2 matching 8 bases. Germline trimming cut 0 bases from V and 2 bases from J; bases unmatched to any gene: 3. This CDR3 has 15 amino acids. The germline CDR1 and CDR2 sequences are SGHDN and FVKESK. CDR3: CASSQERGAAYEQYF. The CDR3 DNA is TGTGCCAGCAGCCAAGAGCGGGGGGCGGCCTACGAGCAGTACTTC. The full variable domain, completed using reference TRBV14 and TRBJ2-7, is EAGVTQFPSHSVIEKGQTVTLRCDPISGHDNLYWYRRVMGKEIKFLLHFVKESKQDESGMPNNRFLAERTGGTYSTLKVQPAELEDSGVYFCASSQERGAAYEQYFGPGTRLTVT.